This TCR beta chain was documented in a study of control samples from healthy donors and cancer patients (dated by TCRdb to about 2020). The library came from the immunoSEQ multiplex PCR assay. TCRdb provides this immuneACCESS table in a form limited to in-frame rearrangements. Some clones are lacking; in checked studies, under half of them reflect an unresolved V gene, and why the rest are absent is not known. The sample table records 100,000 to 150,000 clones; 85% to 95% of these occur just once. The top ten clonotypes cover around 1.8% of the sample. With respect to this clone: Its antigen target is currently unknown. Within one base of it there is no much larger clone, and no base qualities were kept.

V has 3 bases trimmed and J has 0 bases trimmed; junction bases matching no gene number 5. Counted from cysteine to phenylalanine, this CDR3 has 15 amino acids. The CDR3 DNA has 45 bases and is translated from base 1. The germline V gene encodes CDR1 SGHRS and CDR2 YFSETQ. This TCR derives from a man aged 50 or older with head and neck cancer. Sequences were obtained from PBMCs. The chain is encoded by TRBV5-1 joined to TRBJ1-1; 7 bases in the junction line up with TRBD1. CDR3 protein: CASSWTGQLNTEAFF. Here is the DNA: TGCGCCAGCAGCTGGACGGGACAGTTGAACACTGAAGCTTTCTTT.